This T cell receptor (beta chain) stems from a study of T cell responses to AZD1222 COVID-19 vaccine. Assay used: immunoSEQ multiplex PCR; TCRdb lists only in-frame clones, some missing. The sample includes fewer than 90,000 clones, about 88% seen only once; the top ten take roughly 10%. The length of the CDR3 is 18 residues. Germline assignment: CDR1 MDHEN and CDR2 SYDVKM. In the case of this clone: No antigen is known for it. The junction differs from germline at one of its ends, possibly a read error.

Study outcomes and limitations: There were mostly white British donors and more females than males, and clonal diversity was possibly underestimated. At 160-218 and 743-854, vaccine-associated CD4 TCRs were dominant, and they spanned spike.

This chain connects TRBV28 to TRBJ2-5, with 14 bases that match TRBD2. The sequenced sample was peripheral blood, obtained on day 0 of AZD1222 vaccination. The sequence was obtained from an adult in good health. Written as DNA, the CDR3 is TGTGCCTGCAGTTTAAGGCCCGGGACTAGCGGGAGACCAGAGACCCAGTACTTC. It codes for CACSLRPGTSGRPETQYF.